The sequence of this T cell receptor beta chain was determined in a study of blood T cell repertoires in COVID-19. About the study: Spain, Italy and the United States supplied samples that represented acute and convalescent COVID-19.

Living in 24 US areas, the participants were between about 18 and 90 years of age. Per the study methods: Researchers report that nucleated cell counts were estimated from reference gene primer amplification. TCRdb keeps only in-frame clones here, not all; method: immunoSEQ multiplex PCR. That table gives V, J and clone size, and the DNA gave D and trimming. The table lists fewer than 400,000 clones, 85% of them singletons, with 1.9% in the top ten. V lost 4 bases and J 3 bases, leaving 16 bases between the germline ends. This CDR3 has 16 amino acids. Germline V gene data show CDR1 as SNHLY and CDR2 as FYNNEI.

The rearrangement joins TRBV2 to TRBJ1-5, with D possibly matching TRBD1 (6 bases). The sample comprised PBMCs or T cells enriched from blood (not recorded which). The receptor was derived from a woman aged 30 to 39 who had been exposed to COVID-19. The CDR3 loop is CASSGQAGTTNQPQHF. In DNA form, the CDR3 reads TGTGCCAGCAGTGGACAGGCCGGAACAACCAATCAGCCCCAGCATTTT. The variable domain in full, completed from reference TRBV2 and TRBJ1-5, reads EPEVTQTPSHQVTQMGQEVILRCVPISNHLYFYWYRQILGQKVEFLVSFYNNEISEKSEIFDDQFSVERPDGSNFTLKIRSTKLEDSAMYFCASSGQAGTTNQPQHFGDGTRLSIL.